This T cell receptor beta chain is drawn from a study of Graves' ophthalmopathy and Graves' hyperthyroidism. Moderately to severely active ophthalmopathy under 3 months, CAS at least 3, NOSPECS at least 4. The sample holds many counts of this clonotype. The antigen is not known. The sequenced template was RNA, covering the TCR beta CDR3 region. The workflow started with a first-round RT-PCR run with HTBI primers and then moved on to a second-round multiplex PCR. TCRdb reprocessed the multiplex PCR reads with MiXCR, giving one entry per CDR3 protein. The repertoire holds some 520,000 distinct CDR3 sequences, with 13% to 15% as singletons. The germline V and J ends were trimmed by 5 bases and 4 bases, with 15 bases remaining between them. Per germline, CDR1 DFQATT and CDR2 SNEGSKA (reference sequence). This CDR3 region has 14 residues. Study findings and constraints: A roughly 81% specificity and 85% to 90% sensitivity were achieved by a 13-signature model that separated ophthalmopathy from stable hyperthyroidism. Blood samples also showed most expanded thyroid clonotypes exceeding 0.001 frequency.

Sequencing was done on a sample of blood. The clonotype originates from a woman aged 30 to 39 with Graves' ophthalmopathy. The V call is TRBV20-1, the J call TRBJ1-3; possible D gene TRBD1, 6 bases. This chain's CDR3 is CSAPMGGRGNTIYF. The CDR3 DNA sequence: TGCAGTGCTCCCATGGGGGGGCGAGGAAACACCATATATTTT.